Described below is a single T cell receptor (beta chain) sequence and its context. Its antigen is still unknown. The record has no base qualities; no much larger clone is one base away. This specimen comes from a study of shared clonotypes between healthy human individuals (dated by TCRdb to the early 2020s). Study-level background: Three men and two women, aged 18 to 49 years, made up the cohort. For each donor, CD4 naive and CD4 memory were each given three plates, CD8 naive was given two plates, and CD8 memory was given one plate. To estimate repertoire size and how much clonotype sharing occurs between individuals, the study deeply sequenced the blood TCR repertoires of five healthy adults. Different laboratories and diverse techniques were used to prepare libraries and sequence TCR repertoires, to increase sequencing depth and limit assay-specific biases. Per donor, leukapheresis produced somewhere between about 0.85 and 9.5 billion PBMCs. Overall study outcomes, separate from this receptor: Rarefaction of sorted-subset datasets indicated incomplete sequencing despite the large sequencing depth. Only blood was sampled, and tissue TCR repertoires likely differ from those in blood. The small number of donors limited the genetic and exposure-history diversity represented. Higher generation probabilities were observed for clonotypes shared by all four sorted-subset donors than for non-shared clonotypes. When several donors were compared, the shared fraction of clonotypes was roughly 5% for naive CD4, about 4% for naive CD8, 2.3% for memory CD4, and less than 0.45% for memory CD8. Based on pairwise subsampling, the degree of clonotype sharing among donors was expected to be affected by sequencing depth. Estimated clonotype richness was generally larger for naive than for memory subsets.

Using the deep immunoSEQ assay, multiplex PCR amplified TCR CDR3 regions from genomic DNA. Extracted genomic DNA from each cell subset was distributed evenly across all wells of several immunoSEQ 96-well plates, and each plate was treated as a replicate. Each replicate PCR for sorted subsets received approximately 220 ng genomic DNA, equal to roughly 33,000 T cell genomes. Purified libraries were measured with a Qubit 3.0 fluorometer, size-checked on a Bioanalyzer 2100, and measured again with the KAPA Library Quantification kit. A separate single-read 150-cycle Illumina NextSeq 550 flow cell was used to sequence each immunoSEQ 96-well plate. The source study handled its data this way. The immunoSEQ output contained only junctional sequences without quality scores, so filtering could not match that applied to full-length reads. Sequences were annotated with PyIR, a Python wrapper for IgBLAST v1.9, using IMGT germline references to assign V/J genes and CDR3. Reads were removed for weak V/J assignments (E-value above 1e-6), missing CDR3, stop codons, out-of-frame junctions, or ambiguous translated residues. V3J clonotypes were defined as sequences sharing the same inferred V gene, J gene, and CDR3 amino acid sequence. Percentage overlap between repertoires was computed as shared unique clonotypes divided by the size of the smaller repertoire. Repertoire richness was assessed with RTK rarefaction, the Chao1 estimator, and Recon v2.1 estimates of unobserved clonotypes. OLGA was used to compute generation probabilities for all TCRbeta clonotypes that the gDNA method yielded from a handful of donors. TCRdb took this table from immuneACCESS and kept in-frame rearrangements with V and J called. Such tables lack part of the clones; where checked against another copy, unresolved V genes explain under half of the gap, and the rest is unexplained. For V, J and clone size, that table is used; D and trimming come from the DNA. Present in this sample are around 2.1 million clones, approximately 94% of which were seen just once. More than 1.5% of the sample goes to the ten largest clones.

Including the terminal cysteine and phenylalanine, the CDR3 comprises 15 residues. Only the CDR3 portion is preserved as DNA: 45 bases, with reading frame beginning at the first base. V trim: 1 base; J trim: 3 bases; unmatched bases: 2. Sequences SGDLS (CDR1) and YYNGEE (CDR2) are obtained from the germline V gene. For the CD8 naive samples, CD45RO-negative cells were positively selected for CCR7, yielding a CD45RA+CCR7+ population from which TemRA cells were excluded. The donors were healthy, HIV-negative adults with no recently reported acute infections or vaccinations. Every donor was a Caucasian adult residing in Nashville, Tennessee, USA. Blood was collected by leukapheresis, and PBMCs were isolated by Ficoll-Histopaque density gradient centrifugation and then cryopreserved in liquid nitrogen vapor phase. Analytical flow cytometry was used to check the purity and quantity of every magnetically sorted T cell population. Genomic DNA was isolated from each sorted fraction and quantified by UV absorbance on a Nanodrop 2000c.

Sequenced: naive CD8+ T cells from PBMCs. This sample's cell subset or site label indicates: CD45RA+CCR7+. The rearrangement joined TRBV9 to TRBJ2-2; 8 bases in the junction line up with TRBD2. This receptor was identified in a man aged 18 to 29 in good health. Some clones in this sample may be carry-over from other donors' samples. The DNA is TGTGCCAGCAGCGTAAGAGCGGGAGACACCGGGGAGCTGTTTTTT. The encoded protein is CASSVRAGDTGELFF.